This TCR beta chain was sequenced for a study of T cells in Graves' hyperthyroidism and ophthalmopathy. The study's findings and limits: Ophthalmopathy was separated from stable hyperthyroidism by a 13 V-J model.

The investigators amplified TCR beta CDR3 regions from RNA transcripts. HTBI primers were used for first-round RT-PCR of the TCR CDR3. TCRdb re-analysed the multiplex PCR reads in MiXCR, keeping a single row per CDR3 protein. This sample yields about 360,000 distinct CDR3 sequences, of which about 13% are seen a single time; 9.2% belongs to the top ten. Germline V gene lookup returns CDR1 LNHDA and CDR2 SQIVND (reference sequence). Trimming took 7 bases from V and 5 from J, leaving 20 bases between them. The CDR3 runs 16 residues. On this clonotype: No antigen is known for it.

What was sequenced was blood. The sequence was obtained from a young woman with Graves' hyperthyroidism. The chain has TRBV19 and TRBJ2-2; TRBD1 might be the D (6 bases). CDR3 sequence (DNA): TGTGCCAGTACCATCGGGTGGGGGACAAATACCGGGGAGCTGTTTTTT. It codes for CASTIGWGTNTGELFF.